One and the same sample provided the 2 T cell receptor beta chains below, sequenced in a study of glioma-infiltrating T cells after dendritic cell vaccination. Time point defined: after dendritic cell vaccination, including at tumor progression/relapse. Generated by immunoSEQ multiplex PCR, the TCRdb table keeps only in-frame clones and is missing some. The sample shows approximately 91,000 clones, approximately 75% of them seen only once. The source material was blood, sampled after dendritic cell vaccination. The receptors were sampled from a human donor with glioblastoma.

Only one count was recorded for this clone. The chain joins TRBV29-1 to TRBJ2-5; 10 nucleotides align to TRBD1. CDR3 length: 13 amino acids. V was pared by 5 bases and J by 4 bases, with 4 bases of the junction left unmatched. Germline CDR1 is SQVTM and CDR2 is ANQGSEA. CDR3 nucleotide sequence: TGCAGCGTTCTAAGGGACAGGGGAGAGACCCAGTACTTC. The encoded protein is CSVLRDRGETQYF.

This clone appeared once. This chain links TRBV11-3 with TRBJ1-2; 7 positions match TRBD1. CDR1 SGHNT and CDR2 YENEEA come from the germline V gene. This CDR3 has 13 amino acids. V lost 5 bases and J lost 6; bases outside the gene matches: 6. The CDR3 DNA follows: TGTGCCAGCAGCACACGACAGGGACATGGCTACACCTTC. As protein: CASSTRQGHGYTF.